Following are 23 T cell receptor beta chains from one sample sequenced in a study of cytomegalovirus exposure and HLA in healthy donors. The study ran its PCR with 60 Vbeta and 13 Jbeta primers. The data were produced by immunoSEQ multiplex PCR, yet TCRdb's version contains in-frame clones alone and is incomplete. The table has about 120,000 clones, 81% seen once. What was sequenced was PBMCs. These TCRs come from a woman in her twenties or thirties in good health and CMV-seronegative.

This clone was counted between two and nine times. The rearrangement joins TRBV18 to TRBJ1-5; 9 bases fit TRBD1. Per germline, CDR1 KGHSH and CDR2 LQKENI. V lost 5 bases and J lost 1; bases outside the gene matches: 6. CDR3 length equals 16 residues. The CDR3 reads CASSGAGTGSNQPQHF. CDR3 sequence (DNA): TGTGCCAGCTCAGGGGCTGGGACAGGGAGCAATCAGCCCCAGCATTTT.

CDR3 sequence (DNA): TGTGCCAGCAGTGCCCTCTTCCAGGGGGCCTACAATGAGCAGTTCTTC. Its translation is CASSALFQGAYNEQFF. This chain links TRBV6-1 with TRBJ2-1; 7 bases agree with TRBD1. This CDR3 is built from 16 residues. V gave up 4 bases and J gave up 2 bases; unmatched junction bases: 8. CDR1 is MNHNS and CDR2 is SASEGT in the germline V gene.

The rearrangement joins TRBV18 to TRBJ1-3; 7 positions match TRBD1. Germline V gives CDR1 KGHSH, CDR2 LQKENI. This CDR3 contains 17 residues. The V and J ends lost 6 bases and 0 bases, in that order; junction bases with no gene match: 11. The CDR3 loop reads CASSPNRGSSSGNTIYF. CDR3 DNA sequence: TGTGCCAGCTCGCCAAACAGGGGTTCATCCTCTGGAAACACCATATATTTT.

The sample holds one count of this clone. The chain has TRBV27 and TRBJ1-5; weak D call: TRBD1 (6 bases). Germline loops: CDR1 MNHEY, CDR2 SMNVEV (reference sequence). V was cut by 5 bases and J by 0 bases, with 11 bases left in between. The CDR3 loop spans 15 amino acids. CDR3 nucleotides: TGTGCCAGCAGTCTAACAGGGATTAGCAATCAGCCCCAGCATTTT. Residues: CASSLTGISNQPQHF.

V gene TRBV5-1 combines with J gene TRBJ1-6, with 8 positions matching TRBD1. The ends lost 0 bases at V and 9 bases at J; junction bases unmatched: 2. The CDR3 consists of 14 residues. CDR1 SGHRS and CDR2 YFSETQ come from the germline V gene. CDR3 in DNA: TGCGCCAGCAGCTTGGGGCAGGGGGCTTCACCCCTCCACTTT. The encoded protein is CASSLGQGASPLHF.

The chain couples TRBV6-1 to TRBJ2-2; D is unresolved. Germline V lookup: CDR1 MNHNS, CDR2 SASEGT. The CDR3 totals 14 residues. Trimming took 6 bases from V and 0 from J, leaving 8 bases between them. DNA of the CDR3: TGTGCCAGCAGCTTCGGAGCGAACACCGGGGAGCTGTTTTTT. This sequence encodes CASSFGANTGELFF.

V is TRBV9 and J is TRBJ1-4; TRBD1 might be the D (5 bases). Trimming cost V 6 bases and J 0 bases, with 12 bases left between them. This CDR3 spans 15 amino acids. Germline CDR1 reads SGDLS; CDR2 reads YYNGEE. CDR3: CASTPRGSTNEKLFF. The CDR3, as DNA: TGTGCCAGCACCCCACGGGGGTCAACTAATGAAAAACTGTTTTTT.

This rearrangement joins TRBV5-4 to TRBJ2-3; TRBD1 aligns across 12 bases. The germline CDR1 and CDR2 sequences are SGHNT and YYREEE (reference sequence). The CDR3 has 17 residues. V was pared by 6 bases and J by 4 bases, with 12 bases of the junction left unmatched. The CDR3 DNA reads TGTGCCAGCAAGGGACAGGGGGCACGAGGGTTCGCAGATACGCAGTATTTT. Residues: CASKGQGARGFADTQYF. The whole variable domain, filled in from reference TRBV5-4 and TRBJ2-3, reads ETGVTQSPTHLIKTRGQQVTLRCSSQSGHNTVSWYQQALGQGPQFIFQYYREEENGRGNFPPRFSGLQFPNYSSELNVNALELDDSALYLCASKGQGARGFADTQYFGPGTRLTVL.

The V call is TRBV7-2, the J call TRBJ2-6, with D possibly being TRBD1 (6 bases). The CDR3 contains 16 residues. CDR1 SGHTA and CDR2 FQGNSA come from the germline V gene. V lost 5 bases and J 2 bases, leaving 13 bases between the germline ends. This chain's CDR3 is CASSTPPGAGANVLTF. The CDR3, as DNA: TGTGCCAGCAGCACGCCCCCAGGGGCTGGGGCCAACGTCCTGACTTTC. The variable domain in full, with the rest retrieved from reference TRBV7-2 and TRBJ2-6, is GAGVSQSPSNKVTEKGKDVELRCDPISGHTALYWYRQSLGQGLEFLIYFQGNSAPDKSGLPSDRFSAERTGGSVSTLTIQRTQQEDSAVYLCASSTPPGAGANVLTFGAGSRLTVL.

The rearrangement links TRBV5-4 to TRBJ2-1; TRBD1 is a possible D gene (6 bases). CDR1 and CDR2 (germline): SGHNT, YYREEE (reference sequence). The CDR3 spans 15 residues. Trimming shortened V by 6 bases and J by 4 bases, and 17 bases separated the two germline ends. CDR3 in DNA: TGTGCCAGCACCGTTGGGGGCGGAGAATACAATGAGCAGTTCTTC. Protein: CASTVGGGEYNEQFF. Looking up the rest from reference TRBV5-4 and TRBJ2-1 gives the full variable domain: ETGVTQSPTHLIKTRGQQVTLRCSSQSGHNTVSWYQQALGQGPQFIFQYYREEENGRGNFPPRFSGLQFPNYSSELNVNALELDDSALYLCASTVGGGEYNEQFFGPGTRLTVL.

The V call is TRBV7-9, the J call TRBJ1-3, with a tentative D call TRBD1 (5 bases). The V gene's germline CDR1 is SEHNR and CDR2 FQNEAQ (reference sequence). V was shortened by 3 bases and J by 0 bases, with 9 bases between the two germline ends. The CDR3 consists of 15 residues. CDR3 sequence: CASSLRGPSGNTIYF. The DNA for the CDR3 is TGTGCCAGCAGCTTGCGGGGACCCTCTGGAAACACCATATATTTT.

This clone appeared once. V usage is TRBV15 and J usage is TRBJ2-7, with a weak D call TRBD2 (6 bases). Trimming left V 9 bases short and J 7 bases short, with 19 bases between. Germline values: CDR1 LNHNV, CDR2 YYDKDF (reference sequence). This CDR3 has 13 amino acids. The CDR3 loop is CATGRQGGGEQYF. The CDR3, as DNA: TGTGCCACGGGACGTCAGGGAGGAGGGGAGCAGTACTTC.

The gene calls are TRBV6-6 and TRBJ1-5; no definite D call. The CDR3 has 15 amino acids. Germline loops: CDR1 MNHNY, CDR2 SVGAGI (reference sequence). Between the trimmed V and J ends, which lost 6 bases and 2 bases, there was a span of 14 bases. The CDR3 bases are TGTGCCAGCAGCCCGGGGAGGGATGGCAATCAGCCCCAGCATTTT. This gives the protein CASSPGRDGNQPQHF.

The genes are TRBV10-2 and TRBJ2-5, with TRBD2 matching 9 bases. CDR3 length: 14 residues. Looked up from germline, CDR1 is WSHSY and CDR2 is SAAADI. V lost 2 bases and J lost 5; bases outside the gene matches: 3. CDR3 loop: CASSEGGRGETQYF. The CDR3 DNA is TGCGCCAGCAGTGAGGGCGGGAGGGGTGAGACCCAGTACTTC.

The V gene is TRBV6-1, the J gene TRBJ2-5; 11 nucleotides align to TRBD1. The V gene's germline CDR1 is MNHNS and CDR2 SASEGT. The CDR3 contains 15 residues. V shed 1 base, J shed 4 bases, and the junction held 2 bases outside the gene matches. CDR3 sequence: CASSEEGTGGETQYF. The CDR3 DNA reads TGTGCCAGCAGTGAAGAAGGGACAGGGGGAGAGACCCAGTACTTC.

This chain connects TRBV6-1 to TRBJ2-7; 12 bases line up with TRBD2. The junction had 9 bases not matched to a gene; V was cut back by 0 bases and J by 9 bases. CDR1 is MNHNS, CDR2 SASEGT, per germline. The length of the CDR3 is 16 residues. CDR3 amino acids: CASSEASLAGGPGQYF. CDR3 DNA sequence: TGTGCCAGCAGTGAAGCTTCCCTAGCGGGAGGGCCGGGGCAGTACTTC.

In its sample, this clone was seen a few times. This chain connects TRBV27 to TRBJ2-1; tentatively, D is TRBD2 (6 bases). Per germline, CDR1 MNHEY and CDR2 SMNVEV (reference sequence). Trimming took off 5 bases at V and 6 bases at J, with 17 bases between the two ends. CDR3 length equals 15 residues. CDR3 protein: CASSPAGSRLNEQFF. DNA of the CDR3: TGTGCCAGCAGTCCGGCGGGGTCCCGTCTCAATGAGCAGTTCTTC.

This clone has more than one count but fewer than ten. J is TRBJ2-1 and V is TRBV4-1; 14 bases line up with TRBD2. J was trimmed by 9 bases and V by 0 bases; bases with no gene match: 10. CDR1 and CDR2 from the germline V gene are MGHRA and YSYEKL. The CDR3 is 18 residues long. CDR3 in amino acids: CASSQDRLRLAGGGEQFF. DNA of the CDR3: TGCGCCAGCAGCCAAGACCGCCTCAGACTAGCGGGAGGGGGTGAGCAGTTCTTC.

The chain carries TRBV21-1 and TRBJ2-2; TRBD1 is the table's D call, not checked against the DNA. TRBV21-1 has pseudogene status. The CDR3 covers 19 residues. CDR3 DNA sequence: TGTGCCAGCAGCAAACCCCCCGGTGTAGCAGGGTCGGACACCGGGGAGCTGTTTTTT. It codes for CASSKPPGVAGSDTGELFF.

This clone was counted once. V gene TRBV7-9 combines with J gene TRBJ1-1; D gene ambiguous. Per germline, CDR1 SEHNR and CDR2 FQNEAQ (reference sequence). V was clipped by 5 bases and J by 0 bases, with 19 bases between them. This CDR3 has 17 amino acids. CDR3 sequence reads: CASSPRGHTSLNTEAFF. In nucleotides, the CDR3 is TGTGCCAGCAGCCCCCGCGGCCATACATCCTTGAACACTGAAGCTTTCTTT. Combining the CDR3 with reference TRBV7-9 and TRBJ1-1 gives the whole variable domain DTGVSQNPRHKITKRGQNVTFRCDPISEHNRLYWYRQTLGQGPEFLTYFQNEAQLEKSRLLSDRFSAERPKGSFSTLEIQRTEQGDSAMYLCASSPRGHTSLNTEAFFGQGTRLTVV.

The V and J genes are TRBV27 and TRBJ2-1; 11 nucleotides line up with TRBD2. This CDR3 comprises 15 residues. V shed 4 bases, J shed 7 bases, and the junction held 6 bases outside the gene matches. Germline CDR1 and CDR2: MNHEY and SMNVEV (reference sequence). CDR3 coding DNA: TGTGCCAGCAGTTCACTAGCGGGAGTCGGTAATGAGCAGTTCTTC. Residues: CASSSLAGVGNEQFF.

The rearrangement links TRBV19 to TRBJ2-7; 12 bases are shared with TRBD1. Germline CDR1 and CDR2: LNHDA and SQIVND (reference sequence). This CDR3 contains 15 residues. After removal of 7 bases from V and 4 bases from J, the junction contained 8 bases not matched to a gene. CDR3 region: CASTSGTGGGYEQYF. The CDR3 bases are TGTGCCAGTACCTCTGGGACAGGGGGCGGGTACGAGCAGTACTTC.

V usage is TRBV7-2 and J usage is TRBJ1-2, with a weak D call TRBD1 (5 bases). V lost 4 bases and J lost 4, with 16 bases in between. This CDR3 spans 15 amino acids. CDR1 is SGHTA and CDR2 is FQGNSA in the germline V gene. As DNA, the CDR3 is TGTGCCAGCAGCTCATATGGTGCCGGGGGCTATGGCTACACCTTC. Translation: CASSSYGAGGYGYTF.